Reported below is one T cell receptor (beta chain). The antigen is not known. The sample comes from a study of T cell responses to AZD1222 COVID-19 vaccine. About the research overall: Pooled together were second doses at about 4 or about 12 weeks.

Sequencing was performed with immunoSEQ multiplex PCR; in TCRdb, only in-frame clones are kept and a portion is missing. There are about 97,000 clones in the sample; roughly 84% occur only once, and about 2.8% lies in the top ten. The CDR3 extends over 15 amino acids. Trimming at V came to 4 bases and at J to 5 bases, leaving 8 bases not matched to a gene. Per germline, CDR1 SGHRS and CDR2 YFSETQ. Regarding the study as a whole: It should be noted that donors were predominantly white British and more often female, and clonal diversity was possibly underestimated. Spike-specific TCR breadth and depth grew following two AZD1222 doses. Regions left unmutated in variants are reportedly the target of nearly half of spike-specific TCRs.

Specimen: peripheral blood, collected on day 0 of AZD1222 vaccination. V is TRBV5-1 and J is TRBJ1-4; 7 bases align to TRBD1. The TCR sequence derives from an adult in good health. The chain's CDR3 is CASSPRTGWNEKLFF. For the CDR3, the DNA is TGCGCCAGCAGCCCAAGGACAGGTTGGAATGAAAAACTGTTTTTT.